This is a list of T cell receptor beta chains from one sample in a study of blood T cell repertoires in COVID-19. Assay used: immunoSEQ multiplex PCR; TCRdb lists only in-frame clones, some missing. Here the sample spans around 300,000 clones, roughly 90% being singletons. Sequenced input: PBMCs or T cells enriched from blood (not recorded which). The receptors come from a woman in her twenties or thirties who had recovered from COVID-19. The CDR3 runs from the conserved cysteine through the conserved F or W. A D gene is named only where the DNA matches it firmly. The size entry is marked missing in some rows and otherwise reads once, few, many or a size class.

j_gene	d_gene	v_gene	abundance	CDR3nt	CDR3aa
TRBJ1-1	.	TRBV6-5	.	TGTGCCAGCAGTTCCACATCGAATCAAGCTTTCTTT	CASSSTSNQAFF
TRBJ1-5	.	TRBV13	.	TGTGCCAGCCGGGGTCGGATACACCAGCCCCAGCATTTT	CASRGRIHQPQHF
TRBJ1-2	TRBD1	TRBV28	.	TGTGCCAGCAGTTTCACTGGGACAGGGGGCTATGGCTACACCTTC	CASSFTGTGGYGYTF
TRBJ2-3	.	TRBV18	.	TGTGCCAGCTCCATAGCGACTAGCACAGATACGCAGTATTTT	CASSIATSTDTQYF
TRBJ1-3	.	TRBV24-1	.	TGTGCCACCAGTGCTGCGTCTGGAAACACCATATATTTT	CATSAASGNTIYF
TRBJ2-7	TRBD2	TRBV4-2	.	TGTGCCAGCAGCCAAGATCACCTGGCGGGGGTTAGATACGAGCAGTACTTC	CASSQDHLAGVRYEQYF
TRBJ2-2	TRBD1	TRBV5-1	.	TGCGCCAGCACCAGGACAGGGATGAACACCGGGGAGCTGTTTTTT	CASTRTGMNTGELFF
TRBJ2-3	.	TRBV11-1	.	TGTGCCAGCAGCTTAGGCGGGAACCCAGATACGCAGTATTTT	CASSLGGNPDTQYF
TRBJ2-3	.	TRBV15	.	TGTGCCACCAGCAGAGATCCCGGGAGAGGGGATACGCAGTATTTT	CATSRDPGRGDTQYF
TRBJ1-2	TRBD1	TRBV11-2	few	TGTGCCAGCAGCGATGACAGGGGTCAATATGGCTACACCTTC	CASSDDRGQYGYTF
TRBJ1-2	TRBD1	TRBV7-9	.	TGTGCCAGCATCGAGTCCGGGACAGCGCAATCCTATGGCTACACCTTC	CASIESGTAQSYGYTF
TRBJ1-1	.	TRBV28	once	TGTGCCAGCAGTATCAGACAGATGAACACTGAAGCTTTCTTT	CASSIRQMNTEAFF
TRBJ1-2	.	TRBV6-6	.	TGTGCCAGCAGCCCACAGGGAACCTTCTTGAACGGCGGCTACACCTTC	CASSPQGTFLNGGYTF
TRBJ2-7	.	TRBV15	.	TGTGCCACCAGCAGAGACAAGACAAGCAGCTCCTACGAGCAGTACTTC	CATSRDKTSSSYEQYF
TRBJ2-2	TRBD2	TRBV7-3	.	TGTGCCAGCAGCTACGGACTAGCGGGAGGGCGGGGTACCGGGGAGCTGTTTTTT	CASSYGLAGGRGTGELFF
TRBJ1-2	.	TRBV7-3	once	TGTGCCAGCGCAGGAGGCTACACCTTC	CASAGGYTF
TRBJ2-7	TRBD2	TRBV11-2	.	TGTGCCAGCAGCTTAGAAGAACTAGCGGGAGGATCGGACGAGCAGTACTTC	CASSLEELAGGSDEQYF
TRBJ1-3	.	TRBV4-3	few	TGCGCCAGCAGCCAAGTACAGGGAACTGGAAACACCATATATTTT	CASSQVQGTGNTIYF
TRBJ1-5	TRBD1	TRBV15	.	TGTGCCACCAGCAGATCCCTAGACAGGGGAGGTAATCAGCCCCAGCATTTT	CATSRSLDRGGNQPQHF
TRBJ1-2	TRBD1	TRBV27	.	TGTGCCAGCAGTTTATTGGGGACAGGGGTAATGCCGAACTATGGCTACACCTTC	CASSLLGTGVMPNYGYTF
TRBJ2-2	TRBD1	TRBV19	once	TGTGCCACGACCCCCGGGACAGGGAACACCGGGGAGCTGTTTTTT	CATTPGTGNTGELFF
TRBJ2-6	TRBD2	TRBV27	.	TGTGCCAGCGGTAGGATAGGTGGACGGACTAGCTCTGGGGCCAACGTCCTGACTTTC	CASGRIGGRTSSGANVLTF
TRBJ2-5	TRBD1	TRBV6-2/TRBV6-3	.	TGTGCCAGCAGTCAAAGACAGGGGGGAGAGACCCAGTACTTC	CASSQRQGGETQYF
TRBJ2-2	TRBD1	TRBV2	.	TGTGCCAGCAGTGTACTCGGGACAGGGAACACCGGGGAGCTGTTTTTT	CASSVLGTGNTGELFF
TRBJ2-7	.	TRBV7-3	.	TGTGCCAGCAGCTCCCCGGGATCCCCCGGAGAGCAGTACTTC	CASSSPGSPGEQYF
TRBJ2-1	TRBD2	TRBV20-1	.	TGCAGTGCTAGTGGGGAGGGGACTAGCGGGAGACGGTACAATGAGCAGTTCTTC	CSASGEGTSGRRYNEQFF
TRBJ2-2	.	TRBV11-2	.	TGTGCCAGCAGCCGCAGCGTTGGAGATGCCGGGGAGCTGTTTTTT	CASSRSVGDAGELFF
TRBJ1-2	TRBD1	TRBV30	.	TGTGCCTGGAGTGTACTGGACAGGGGCTATGGCTACACCTTC	CAWSVLDRGYGYTF
TRBJ1-5	.	TRBV18	.	TGTGCCAGCTCAGAAGTCAGGGATCAGCCCCAGCATTTT	CASSEVRDQPQHF
TRBJ2-3	.	TRBV24-1	.	TGTGCCACCAGTGTCCCCCACCGGGAGGATACGCAGTATTTT	CATSVPHREDTQYF
TRBJ1-2	TRBD1	TRBV28	.	TGTGCCAGCCAGTACCCGAACAGGGGAGAAGATGGCTACACCTTC	CASQYPNRGEDGYTF
TRBJ1-5	TRBD1	TRBV3-1/TRBV3-2	.	TGTGCCAGCAGCCCGCCGACAGGGGATACGACAAGCAATCAGCCCCAGCATTTT	CASSPPTGDTTSNQPQHF
TRBJ1-2	.	TRBV9	many	TGTGCCAGCAGTGGCAACCACTATGGCTACACCTTC	CASSGNHYGYTF
TRBJ2-7	TRBD2	TRBV28	.	TGTGCCAGCACTTCACTAGCGGGGAGAAGCTCCTACGAGCAGTACTTC	CASTSLAGRSSYEQYF
TRBJ1-1	.	TRBV3-1/TRBV3-2	.	TGTGCCAGCAGCCAGCGAGGGGGTATTCTTGCTTTCTTT	CASSQRGGILAFF
TRBJ2-1	TRBD2	TRBV18	.	TGTGCCAGCTCACAATCAGAGACCGGACTAGCGGGAACAGTTGAGCAGTTCTTC	CASSQSETGLAGTVEQFF
TRBJ1-3	.	TRBV6-5	few	TGTGCCAGCAGGGGAGCGGCTGGAAACACCATATATTTT	CASRGAAGNTIYF
TRBJ2-7	.	TRBV12-5	.	TGTGCTAGTGGTTCCGAGGGGGGAGGGTTCCCCTACGAGCAGTACTTC	CASGSEGGGFPYEQYF
TRBJ2-6	.	TRBV27	.	TGTGCCAGCAGTTTAGAAATCCAGTCTGGGGCCAACGTCCTGACTTTC	CASSLEIQSGANVLTF
TRBJ2-3	.	TRBV4-2	.	TGTGCCAGCAGCGCAGTGCCGGGACTCCACACAGATACGCAGTATTTT	CASSAVPGLHTDTQYF
TRBJ1-4	TRBD1	TRBV27	.	TGTGCCAGCAGTTCACAGGGGCCTTGGACTAATGAAAAACTGTTTTTT	CASSSQGPWTNEKLFF
TRBJ1-2	.	TRBV2	.	TGTGCCAGCAACACAGGGTATGGCTACACCTTC	CASNTGYGYTF
TRBJ1-5	TRBD1	TRBV27	.	TGTGCCAGCAGTTCAGGGGGGTCTTACAAGCCCCAGCATTTT	CASSSGGSYKPQHF
TRBJ2-3	TRBD1	TRBV5-4	.	TGTGCCAGCAGCCTGTTGGGACAGGGACCGGGAGATACGCAGTATTTT	CASSLLGQGPGDTQYF
TRBJ2-1	TRBD2	TRBV27	.	TGTGCCAGCAGTTTTATTCCGGCTAGCGGGAGTCATGAGCAGTTCTTC	CASSFIPASGSHEQFF
TRBJ1-1	TRBD1	TRBV23-1	.	TGCGCCAGCAGTCAGCCCGGGACAGGCCGCACTGAAGCTTTCTTT	CASSQPGTGRTEAFF
TRBJ2-2	.	TRBV19	.	TGTGCCAGTTCCGGAGCAACGGTCACCGGGGAGCTGTTTTTT	CASSGATVTGELFF
TRBJ2-3	.	TRBV5-1	once	TGCGCCAGCAGTCATTCACCGGGAAGCACAGATACGCAGTATTTT	CASSHSPGSTDTQYF
TRBJ2-1	.	TRBV6-6	.	TGTGCCAGCAGCCACGAAGGGAGTAACCACAATGAGCAGTTCTTC	CASSHEGSNHNEQFF
TRBJ1-2	.	TRBV5-1	.	TGCGCCAGCAGCTGGGGAGGCGTTAACTATGGCTACACCTTC	CASSWGGVNYGYTF
TRBJ2-1	TRBD2	TRBV19	.	TGTGCCAGTAGTATTCAGGGAGGGGCCTACAATGAGCAGTTCTTC	CASSIQGGAYNEQFF
TRBJ2-1	TRBD2	TRBV19	.	TGTGCCAGTAGTAACGGGAGGGCCATCCATGAGCAGTTCTTC	CASSNGRAIHEQFF